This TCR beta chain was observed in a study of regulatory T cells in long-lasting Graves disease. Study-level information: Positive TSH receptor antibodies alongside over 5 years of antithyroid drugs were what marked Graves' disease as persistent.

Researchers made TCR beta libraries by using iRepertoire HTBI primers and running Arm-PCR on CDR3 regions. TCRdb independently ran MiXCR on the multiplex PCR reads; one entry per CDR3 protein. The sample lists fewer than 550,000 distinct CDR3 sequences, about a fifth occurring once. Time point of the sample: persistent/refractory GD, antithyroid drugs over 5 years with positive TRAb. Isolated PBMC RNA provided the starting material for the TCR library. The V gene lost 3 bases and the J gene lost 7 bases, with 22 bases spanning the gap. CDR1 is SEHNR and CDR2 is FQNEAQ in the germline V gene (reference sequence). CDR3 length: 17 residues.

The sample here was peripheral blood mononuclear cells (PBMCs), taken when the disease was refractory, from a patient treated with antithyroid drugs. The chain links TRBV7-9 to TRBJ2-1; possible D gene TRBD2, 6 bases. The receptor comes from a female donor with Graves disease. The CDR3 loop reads CASSFRSEGGFWNEQFF. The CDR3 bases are TGTGCCAGCAGCTTCCGTTCCGAGGGAGGCTTTTGGAATGAGCAGTTCTTC.